These T cell receptor beta chains were read from a single sample in a study of beta chain features in type 1 diabetes. TCRdb keeps only in-frame clones here, not all; method: immunoSEQ multiplex PCR. The profile shows roughly 370,000 clones, about 14% of them singletons. The specimen sequenced was naive CD4+ T cells from blood. These receptors came from a man under 40 in good health. The CDR3 runs from the conserved cysteine through the conserved F or W.

>TRBJ1-5|TRBV25-1
CASSVGGQPQHF
>TRBJ2-3|TRBV18
CASSPYHTDTQYF
>TRBJ1-2|TRBV19
CASSIAATGTGYTF
>TRBJ2-5|TRBV7-2
CASSLSPGRETQYF
>TRBJ1-5|TRBV30
CAWGQGQPQHF
>TRBJ1-2|TRBV20-1
CSAGHDYGYTF
>TRBJ2-1|TRBV29-1
CSSSQGGPDEQFF
>TRBJ2-5|TRBV25-1
CASSSRRERGKETQYF
>TRBJ2-4|TRBV6-5
CASSYTRGGAKNIQYF
>TRBJ2-2|TRBV11-2
CASSALKRGELFF
>TRBJ2-1|TRBV7-2
CASSTGLTNEQFF
>TRBJ1-6|TRBV9
CASSVGVRGRNSPLHF